Shown below are 25 T cell receptor beta chains from a single sample sequenced in a study of blood T cell repertoires in COVID-19. The repertoire was sequenced with immunoSEQ multiplex PCR; TCRdb's copy has only in-frame clones and lacks some. The sample carries tens of thousands of clones, more than 75% recorded once. The sequencing sample was made of peripheral blood. The receptors stem from a man aged 50-59 years with active COVID-19.

The V gene is TRBV7-9, the J gene TRBJ2-2, with 7 bases that match TRBD2. The CDR3 contains 16 residues. Germline assignment: CDR1 SEHNR and CDR2 FQNEAQ (reference sequence). Trimming removed 4 bases from V and 3 bases from J; junction bases left unmatched: 8. In DNA form, the CDR3 reads TGTGCCAGCAGCTCCACTAGCGCGACGCACACCGGGGAGCTGTTTTTT. As protein: CASSSTSATHTGELFF.

The chain uses TRBV28 and TRBJ1-1; TRBD1 agrees at 7 bases. Germline CDR1 MDHEN, CDR2 SYDVKM. CDR3 size: 14 residues. Trimming removed 4 bases from V and 6 bases from J; junction bases left unmatched: 8. For the CDR3, the DNA is TGTGCCAGCAGTTATCCGGACAGGCTAGCTGAAGCTTTCTTT. It specifies CASSYPDRLAEAFF.

The count of this clone is one. This chain connects TRBV7-2 to TRBJ2-7; 7 bases line up with TRBD1. CDR1 is SGHTA and CDR2 is FQGNSA in the germline V gene. The CDR3 runs to 13 residues. V trimming: 4 bases; J trimming: 6 bases; junction bases outside the gene matches: 6. For the CDR3, the DNA is TGTGCCAGCAGCTCTGACAGGGTTCCCGAGCAGTACTTC. This codes for CASSSDRVPEQYF.

The V call is TRBV5-1, the J call TRBJ1-1; tentative D call: TRBD1 (5 bases). From germline, CDR1 is SGHRS and CDR2 YFSETQ. Trimming shortened V by 4 bases and J by 0 bases, and 7 bases separated the two germline ends. The CDR3 contains 13 residues. CDR3 DNA: TGCGCCAGCAGCGGCAGGGTGAACACTGAAGCTTTCTTT. Its protein is CASSGRVNTEAFF.

V gene TRBV10-3 combines with J gene TRBJ2-3, with TRBD1 as a possible D gene (5 bases). Germline CDR1 is ENHRY and CDR2 is SYGVKD. CDR3 size: 16 residues. The V and J ends lost 0 bases and 1 base respectively, with 11 bases between them. CDR3: CAISESGAERTDTQYF. As DNA, the CDR3 is TGTGCCATCAGTGAGTCTGGGGCAGAACGCACAGATACGCAGTATTTT.

The V gene is TRBV13, the J gene TRBJ2-5; D may be TRBD1 (6 bases). Between the trimmed V and J ends, which lost 0 bases and 5 bases, there was a span of 16 bases. There are 16 residues in the CDR3. Germline assignment: CDR1 PRHDT and CDR2 FYEKMQ (reference sequence). The CDR3 DNA follows: TGTGCCAGCAGCTTAGGACACACAGGGCGGTGGGAGACCCAGTACTTC. As protein: CASSLGHTGRWETQYF.

The chain carries TRBV11-3 and TRBJ2-5, with D tentatively TRBD1 (6 bases). In germline, CDR1 is SGHNT, CDR2 YENEEA. Between the trimmed V and J ends, which lost 5 bases and 0 bases, there was a span of 13 bases. The CDR3 covers 15 residues. As DNA, the CDR3 is TGTGCCAGCAGCAGAATGACAGGAGACCAAGAGACCCAGTACTTC. Residues: CASSRMTGDQETQYF.

This chain uses TRBV10-3 with TRBJ1-6, with D possibly TRBD1 on 5 matching bases. The CDR3 spans 14 residues. Germline CDR1 ENHRY, CDR2 SYGVKD. Trimming shortened V by 6 bases and J by 9 bases, and 15 bases separated the two germline ends. The CDR3 DNA reads as TGTGCCATCAGGGGGACCGGGGGTAGTTCACCCCTCCACTTT. Its translation: CAIRGTGGSSPLHF.

This chain connects TRBV9 to TRBJ2-1; tentatively, D is TRBD2 (6 bases). Per the germline V gene, CDR1 is SGDLS and CDR2 is YYNGEE. The CDR3 consists of 16 residues. The V gene lost 0 bases and the J gene lost 5 bases, with 15 bases spanning the gap. The CDR3 nucleotides are TGTGCCAGCAGCGTAGGGATCGGGAGAGGTAACAATGAGCAGTTCTTC. Its translation is CASSVGIGRGNNEQFF.

DNA of the CDR3: TGTGCCAGCAGCATCGGGGACAGTAACAATCAGCCCCAGCATTTT. This encodes CASSIGDSNNQPQHF. V is TRBV7-9 and J is TRBJ1-5, with 7 bases fitting TRBD1. Trimming cost V 5 bases and J 3 bases; bases outside gene matches: 7. CDR3 length equals 15 residues. Germline values: CDR1 SEHNR, CDR2 FQNEAQ (reference sequence).

The chain recombines TRBV28 with TRBJ1-4; 9 positions match TRBD1. The germline V gene encodes CDR1 MDHEN and CDR2 SYDVKM. V was clipped by 7 bases and J by 8 bases; unmatched bases: 8. This CDR3 spans 14 amino acids. The CDR3 loop is CASTEDRGEEKLFF. In DNA, the CDR3 is TGTGCCAGCACCGAGGACAGGGGAGAGGAAAAACTGTTTTTT.

The chain employs TRBV11-2 and TRBJ1-4; D gene unclear. Germline V lookup: CDR1 SGHAT, CDR2 FQNNGV. The CDR3 spans 13 residues. The germline V and J ends were trimmed by 2 bases and 3 bases, with 4 bases remaining between them. The DNA of the CDR3 is TGTGCCAGCAGCTTATCGGCTAATGAAAAACTGTTTTTT. This translates into CASSLSANEKLFF.

The chain couples TRBV13 to TRBJ1-5; D is possibly TRBD1 (5 bases). There are 16 residues in the CDR3. V dropped 2 bases and J dropped 2 bases, with 13 bases sitting between them. Germline CDR1 PRHDT, CDR2 FYEKMQ (reference sequence). CDR3 sequence reads: CASSLTQGGRNQPQHF. In DNA, the CDR3 is TGTGCCAGCAGCTTAACTCAGGGTGGGCGCAATCAGCCCCAGCATTTT.

In its sample, this clone was seen once. This chain joins TRBV18 and TRBJ1-1, with 7 bases aligning to TRBD1. CDR1 KGHSH and CDR2 LQKENI come from the germline V gene. The CDR3 contains 12 residues. Trimming took 2 bases from V and 8 from J; bases not matched to a gene: 2. The CDR3 DNA reads as TGTGCCAGCTCACCAGTGACAGGGGAAGCTTTCTTT. Encoded protein: CASSPVTGEAFF.

V is TRBV3-1 (or the pseudogene TRBV3-2) and J is TRBJ1-6; D unclear. The V gene's germline CDR1 is LGHDT and CDR2 YNNKEL (reference sequence). The CDR3 has 18 residues. V was pared by 4 bases and J by 8 bases, with 24 bases between. The CDR3 DNA sequence: TGTGCCAGCAGCCGAAAAGGAGTCTTTTGGCGGGCATATTCACCCCTCCACTTT. Translated: CASSRKGVFWRAYSPLHF.

V and J are TRBV6-1 and TRBJ2-4; 9 bases are a match to TRBD1. J gave up 3 bases and V 2 bases, and 2 bases lay outside the gene matches. Germline values: CDR1 MNHNS, CDR2 SASEGT. The CDR3 runs 15 residues. CDR3 sequence reads: CASSEWDRVKNIQYF. Written as DNA, the CDR3 is TGTGCCAGCAGTGAATGGGACAGGGTCAAAAACATTCAGTACTTC.

The chain is built from TRBV6-5 and TRBJ2-3, with 10 positions matching TRBD2. The CDR3 loop spans 14 amino acids. V lost 4 bases, J lost 4 bases, and 2 bases stayed unmatched. Germline V gives CDR1 MNHEY, CDR2 SVGAGI. The CDR3 bases are TGTGCCAGCAGTTCCCTAGCGGGAGCAGATACGCAGTATTTT. Its protein product is CASSSLAGADTQYF.

This clone was detected only once. This chain uses TRBV10-3 with TRBJ1-3, with D uncertain. The V end lost 7 bases, the J end lost 0 bases, and 10 bases lay between the germline ends. CDR3 length: 14 amino acids. Germline V lookup: CDR1 ENHRY, CDR2 SYGVKD. The CDR3 DNA is TGTGCCATCACAGGCTCGAGCTCTGGAAACACCATATATTTT. It specifies CAITGSSSGNTIYF.

This clone was picked up a small number of times. The genes are TRBV4-1 and TRBJ2-7, with 8 bases that match TRBD1. Germline V CDR1 and CDR2: MGHRA, YSYEKL. Trimming took 4 bases from V and 7 from J; bases not matched to a gene: 6. The CDR3 sequence is 13 residues long. CDR3 in amino acids: CASSLDRGWEQYF. DNA for the CDR3: TGCGCCAGCAGCCTTGACAGGGGCTGGGAGCAGTACTTC.

The chain has TRBV9 and TRBJ2-3; D unresolved. In germline, CDR1 is SGDLS, CDR2 YYNGEE. V shed 0 bases and J shed 2 bases, with 10 bases lying between them. The CDR3 contains 15 residues. The CDR3 loop is CASSVGTKHTDTQYF. As DNA, the CDR3 is TGTGCCAGCAGCGTAGGTACAAAACACACAGATACGCAGTATTTT.

This clone was counted only a few times. The same CDR3 also results from other DNA sequences found in this sample. The chain recombines TRBV30 with TRBJ1-5, with D unclear. Trimming pared 0 bases from V and 2 bases from J, leaving 5 bases between. This CDR3 is built from 13 residues. Germline V gene lookup returns CDR1 GTSNPN and CDR2 SVGIG (reference sequence). CDR3 sequence: CAWSVQGNQPQHF. The DNA for the CDR3 is TGTGCCTGGAGTGTTCAGGGCAATCAGCCCCAGCATTTT.

This chain joins TRBV5-1 and TRBJ1-3; 9 bases are shared with TRBD1. V lost 0 bases and J lost 0; bases outside the gene matches: 4. Germline assignment: CDR1 SGHRS and CDR2 YFSETQ. The CDR3 loop spans 17 amino acids. In nucleotides, the CDR3 is TGCGCCAGCAGCTTGGAAGGACAGGGGAGCTCTGGAAACACCATATATTTT. It yields the protein CASSLEGQGSSGNTIYF.

The CDR3 sequence is CASRLGQPANYGYTF. For the CDR3, the DNA is TGTGCCAGCAGATTGGGACAGCCAGCTAACTATGGCTACACCTTC. The V gene is TRBV28, the J gene TRBJ1-2; TRBD1 matches 7 bases. This CDR3 contains 15 residues. Germline CDR1 is MDHEN and CDR2 is SYDVKM. The ends lost 6 bases at V and 0 bases at J; junction bases unmatched: 7.

The chain uses TRBV5-4 and TRBJ2-7; the match to TRBD2 covers 7 bases. The V segment lost 0 bases and the J segment 5 bases; nucleotides outside the gene matches: 5. Germline V gene data show CDR1 as SGHNT and CDR2 as YYREEE (reference sequence). The CDR3 has 14 residues. CDR3 sequence: CASSLVGGVDEQYF. The CDR3 DNA follows: TGTGCCAGCAGCTTGGTGGGAGGGGTGGACGAGCAGTACTTC.

The gene calls are TRBV6-5 and TRBJ1-6; 8 positions agree with TRBD1. CDR3 size: 15 residues. The trim removed 2 bases at V and 8 bases at J, leaving 5 bases unmatched. CDR1 is MNHEY, CDR2 SVGAGI, per germline. Here the CDR3 DNA reads TGTGCCAGCAGTTACCAGCAGGGGGCTCATTCACCCCTCCACTTT. Amino acids: CASSYQQGAHSPLHF.